The 8 T cell receptor beta chains below all came from one sample that was sequenced in a study of blood T cell repertoires in COVID-19. The repertoire was sequenced with immunoSEQ multiplex PCR; TCRdb's copy has only in-frame clones and lacks some. The sample has 250,000 to 300,000 clones, around nine tenths seen once. The sequencing input was PBMCs or T cells enriched from blood (not recorded which). These receptors were taken from a woman under 40 who had recovered from COVID-19.

The genes are TRBV6-5 and TRBJ2-7, with 7 bases identical to TRBD1. Germline assignment: CDR1 MNHEY and CDR2 SVGAGI. This CDR3 is 14 amino acids long. V was clipped by 5 bases and J by 3 bases; unmatched bases: 7. The CDR3, as DNA: TGTGCCAGCAGTCTACGACAGGGAAGCTACGAGCAGTACTTC. This codes for CASSLRQGSYEQYF.

The rearrangement joins TRBV20-1 to TRBJ1-5; TRBD1 might be the D (5 bases). The germline V and J ends were trimmed by 3 bases and 5 bases, with 26 bases remaining between them. From germline, CDR1 is DFQATT and CDR2 SNEGSKA (reference sequence). The CDR3 totals 18 residues. CDR3 DNA: TGCAGTGCTAGTACGGGACGCGGGAACTCTGGGGGATATCAGCCCCAGCATTTT. Its translation: CSASTGRGNSGGYQPQHF.

This clone was observed once. The V gene is TRBV7-9, the J gene TRBJ1-2; 7 nucleotides align to TRBD1. Germline CDR1 is SEHNR and CDR2 is FQNEAQ (reference sequence). The V gene end was trimmed by 1 base and the J gene end by 7 bases; junction bases not matched to a gene: 12. This CDR3 has 16 amino acids. The CDR3 protein is CASSLEWGRGDPGYTF. CDR3 DNA sequence: TGTGCCAGCAGCTTAGAGTGGGGCAGGGGGGACCCTGGCTACACCTTC.

The chain links TRBV2 to TRBJ2-7, with 7 bases that match TRBD1. This CDR3 has 16 residues. With 2 bases clipped from V and 2 bases from J, the junction kept 9 bases outside the gene matches. Germline CDR1 SNHLY, CDR2 FYNNEI. CDR3: CASSEMGDSLPYEQYF. In DNA form, the CDR3 reads TGTGCCAGCAGTGAAATGGGGGACAGCCTTCCCTACGAGCAGTACTTC.

This clone occurred once. The rearrangement uses TRBV25-1 and TRBJ2-1; no firm D call. The length of the CDR3 is 14 residues. Trimming took off 3 bases at V and 6 bases at J, with 12 bases between the two ends. Germline V gene lookup returns CDR1 MGHDK and CDR2 SYGVNS. This CDR3 is CASSDGKRSNEQFF. CDR3 sequence (DNA): TGTGCCAGCAGTGACGGTAAACGGAGCAATGAGCAGTTCTTC. The whole variable domain, remainder taken from reference TRBV25-1 and TRBJ2-1, is EADIYQTPRYLVIGTGKKITLECSQTMGHDKMYWYQQDPGMELHLIHYSYGVNSTEKGDLSSESTVSRIRTEHFPLTLESARPSHTSQYLCASSDGKRSNEQFFGPGTRLTVL.

The chain is built from TRBV30 and TRBJ2-3; D may be TRBD2 (5 bases). Looked up from germline, CDR1 is GTSNPN and CDR2 is SVGIG (reference sequence). This CDR3 has 16 amino acids. Deletions cut 2 bases from V and 1 base from J, with 16 bases between. CDR3 nucleotides: TGTGCCTGGAGTTCCCTCCCGGGATGGGGCACAGATACGCAGTATTTT. It yields the protein CAWSSLPGWGTDTQYF.

This chain uses TRBV20-1 with TRBJ1-2; weak D call: TRBD1 (5 bases). Looked up from germline, CDR1 is DFQATT and CDR2 is SNEGSKA (reference sequence). The CDR3 consists of 13 residues. Between the trimmed V and J ends, which lost 3 bases and 3 bases, there was a span of 11 bases. CDR3 bases: TGCAGTGCTAGTTCCAGGGACTACTATGGCTACACCTTC. Translation gives CSASSRDYYGYTF.

This clone has just a few counts. V and J are TRBV5-6 and TRBJ1-1; D is perhaps TRBD1 (6 bases). V gave up 4 bases and J gave up 5 bases, with 12 bases separating them. Germline V lookup: CDR1 SGHDT, CDR2 YYEEEE. CDR3 size: 13 residues. CDR3 sequence: CASSETRGTEAFF. DNA of the CDR3: TGTGCCAGCAGCGAAACCAGGGGAACTGAAGCTTTCTTT.